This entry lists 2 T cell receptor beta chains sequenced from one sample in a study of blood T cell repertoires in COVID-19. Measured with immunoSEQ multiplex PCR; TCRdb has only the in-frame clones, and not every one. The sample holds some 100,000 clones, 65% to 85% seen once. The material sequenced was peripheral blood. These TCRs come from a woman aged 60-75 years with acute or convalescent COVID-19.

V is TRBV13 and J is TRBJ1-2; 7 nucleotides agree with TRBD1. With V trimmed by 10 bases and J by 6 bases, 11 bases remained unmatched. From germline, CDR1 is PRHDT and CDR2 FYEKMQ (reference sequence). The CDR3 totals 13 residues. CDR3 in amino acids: CANPKGARDGYTF. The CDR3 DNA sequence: TGTGCCAACCCGAAGGGGGCGCGGGATGGCTACACCTTC.

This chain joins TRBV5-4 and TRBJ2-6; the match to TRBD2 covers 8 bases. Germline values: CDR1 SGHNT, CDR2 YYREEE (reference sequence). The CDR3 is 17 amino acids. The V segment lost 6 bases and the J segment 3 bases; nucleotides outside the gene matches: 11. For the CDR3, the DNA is TGTGCCAGCACACGAGTTCCGGGGGGGTATGGGGCCAACGTCCTGACTTTC. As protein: CASTRVPGGYGANVLTF.